The 28 T cell receptor beta chains listed next were all sequenced from one sample in a study of blood T cell repertoires in COVID-19. TCRdb keeps only in-frame clones here, not all; method: immunoSEQ multiplex PCR. Of 62,000 or so clones in the sample, approximately 78% were seen once. Sequenced input: PBMCs or T cells enriched from blood (not recorded which). These receptors were obtained from a woman in her 40s with acute COVID-19.

This chain connects TRBV29-1 to TRBJ1-2; D may be TRBD1 (5 bases). CDR3 length: 15 amino acids. Trimming took off 3 bases at V and 4 bases at J, with 18 bases between the two ends. Germline V gene sequence: CDR1 SQVTM, CDR2 ANQGSEA. CDR3 region: CSVDGSQGRLYGYTF. CDR3 nucleotide sequence: TGCAGCGTTGATGGTAGTCAGGGTCGTCTCTATGGCTACACCTTC.

The chain carries TRBV19 and TRBJ2-1; D perhaps matches TRBD1 (8 bases). The CDR3 runs 15 residues. Per the germline V gene, CDR1 is LNHDA and CDR2 is SQIVND (reference sequence). V lost 3 bases to trimming and J lost 9 bases, with 18 bases between them. Here the CDR3 DNA reads TGTGCCAGTAGTATGCTCGGACAGGGAGGGGGTGAGCAGTTCTTC. As protein: CASSMLGQGGGEQFF.

The chain is built from TRBV28 and TRBJ2-5, with 9 bases matching TRBD1. This CDR3 has 14 amino acids. CDR1 is MDHEN and CDR2 is SYDVKM in the germline V gene. Losses at the gene ends were 8 bases for V and 4 bases for J; bases not matched to a gene: 8. The CDR3: CASGQNRGLETQYF. The CDR3 coding sequence is TGTGCCAGCGGTCAAAACAGGGGGCTAGAGACCCAGTACTTC. The full variable domain, rest sourced from reference TRBV28 and TRBJ2-5, is DVKVTQSSRYLVKRTGEKVFLECVQDMDHENMFWYRQDPGLGLRLIYFSYDVKMKEKGDIPEGYSVSREKKERFSLILESASTNQTSMYLCASGQNRGLETQYFGPGTRLLVL.

The chain couples TRBV27 to TRBJ1-3, with 11 bases identical to TRBD1. This CDR3 has 17 amino acids. The V gene end was trimmed by 7 bases and the J gene end by 0 bases; junction bases not matched to a gene: 8. Germline V gene sequence: CDR1 MNHEY, CDR2 SMNVEV (reference sequence). CDR3 amino acids: CASKSGTGGSSGNTIYF. CDR3 DNA sequence: TGTGCCAGCAAATCCGGGACAGGGGGATCCTCTGGAAACACCATATATTTT.

This chain links TRBV3-1 (or the pseudogene TRBV3-2) with TRBJ2-1; perhaps TRBD2 as D (5 bases). This CDR3 is built from 15 residues. CDR1 is LGHDT, CDR2 YNNKEL, per germline (reference sequence). Trimming took off 4 bases at V and 6 bases at J, with 16 bases between the two ends. CDR3: CASSLHDGIPNEQFF. In DNA, the CDR3 is TGTGCCAGCAGCCTCCACGACGGGATTCCCAATGAGCAGTTCTTC.

The rearrangement links TRBV2 to TRBJ2-1; 7 nucleotides agree with TRBD2. The J segment lost 0 bases and the V segment lost 6 bases, leaving 11 bases of the junction unmatched. The CDR3 has 17 amino acids. Germline V gene sequence: CDR1 SNHLY, CDR2 FYNNEI. The CDR3 reads CASRTPLARSSYNEQFF. DNA for the CDR3: TGTGCCAGCAGGACTCCACTAGCGCGGAGCTCCTACAATGAGCAGTTCTTC.

The chain carries TRBV28 and TRBJ2-7, with 9 bases lining up with TRBD1. CDR3 length: 17 residues. Looked up from germline, CDR1 is MDHEN and CDR2 is SYDVKM. Germline trimming cut 6 bases from V and 3 bases from J; bases unmatched to any gene: 15. The CDR3 reads CASSLQGARLKRYEQYF. For the CDR3, the DNA is TGTGCCAGCAGCCTACAGGGGGCAAGGCTAAAGCGCTACGAGCAGTACTTC.

The chain couples TRBV18 to TRBJ1-5; the match to TRBD1 covers 8 bases. Germline V gene lookup returns CDR1 KGHSH and CDR2 LQKENI. This CDR3 contains 14 residues. V trimming: 3 bases; J trimming: 7 bases; junction bases outside the gene matches: 5. In DNA, the CDR3 is TGTGCCAGCTCACCCCAGGGGGCGAAGCAGCCCCAGCATTTT. Translating it yields CASSPQGAKQPQHF.

This clone was counted between two and nine times. CDR3 coding DNA: TGTGCCAGCAGTTACGAGGACAGACAGCCCCAGCATTTT. Its translation: CASSYEDRQPQHF. The rearrangement uses TRBV6-2 or TRBV6-3 and TRBJ1-5; possibly TRBD1 for D (6 bases). V lost 2 bases, J lost 7 bases, and 9 bases lay in between. The CDR3 covers 13 residues. Germline V gene lookup returns CDR1 MNHEY and CDR2 SVGEGT.

This clone appeared once. The chain links TRBV5-6 to TRBJ2-1; 11 bases align to TRBD2. CDR3 length equals 17 residues. The ends lost 6 bases at V and 4 bases at J; junction bases unmatched: 12. CDR1 is SGHDT, CDR2 YYEEEE, per germline. CDR3: CASIKISLAGAYNEQFF. CDR3 sequence (DNA): TGTGCCAGCATCAAAATCTCACTAGCGGGAGCTTACAATGAGCAGTTCTTC.

This clone has just one count. In DNA form, the CDR3 reads TGCGCCAGCAGCTTGCCCTGGGACAGGGGCACTGGAAACACCATATATTTT. It codes for CASSLPWDRGTGNTIYF. V and J are TRBV5-1 and TRBJ1-3; 10 nucleotides agree with TRBD1. With 1 base clipped from V and 2 bases from J, the junction kept 6 bases outside the gene matches. Looked up from germline, CDR1 is SGHRS and CDR2 is YFSETQ. The CDR3 contains 17 residues. Variable domain in full (rest from reference TRBV5-1 and TRBJ1-3): KAGVTQTPRYLIKTRGQQVTLSCSPISGHRSVSWYQQTPGQGLQFLFEYFSETQRNKGNFPGRFSGRQFSNSRSEMNVSTLELGDSALYLCASSLPWDRGTGNTIYFGEGSWLTVV.

This rearrangement joins TRBV27 to TRBJ1-2; TRBD1 might be the D (5 bases). The germline V gene has CDR1 MNHEY and CDR2 SMNVEV (reference sequence). The V gene lost 5 bases and the J gene lost 4 bases, with 11 bases spanning the gap. This CDR3 contains 13 residues. The CDR3: CASSPLGGYGYTF. CDR3 in DNA: TGTGCCAGCAGTCCCTTGGGGGGCTATGGCTACACCTTC.

The chain joins TRBV27 to TRBJ2-1; 11 nucleotides agree with TRBD2. This CDR3 is built from 16 residues. The V segment lost 5 bases and the J segment 7 bases; nucleotides outside the gene matches: 10. Germline V lookup: CDR1 MNHEY, CDR2 SMNVEV (reference sequence). CDR3 region: CASSPTSGGRWNEQFF. Written as DNA, the CDR3 is TGTGCCAGCAGTCCCACTAGCGGGGGTAGGTGGAATGAGCAGTTCTTC.

This clone was detected only a few times. The DNA of the CDR3 is TGTGCCAGCAGCCAAGGTAGTCTTGAGCTGTTTTTT. Translating it yields CASSQGSLELFF. The chain recombines TRBV3-1 (or the pseudogene TRBV3-2) with TRBJ2-2; D gene ambiguous. Germline CDR1 reads LGHDT; CDR2 reads YNNKEL (reference sequence). The V gene lost 1 base and the J gene lost 11 bases, with 8 bases spanning the gap. This CDR3 comprises 12 residues.

This rearrangement joins TRBV9 to TRBJ1-1, with D unclear. This CDR3 comprises 16 residues. Per germline, CDR1 SGDLS and CDR2 YYNGEE. V was pared by 0 bases and J by 4 bases, with 16 bases between. This chain's CDR3 is CASSVGSAGYITEAFF. CDR3 nucleotide sequence: TGTGCCAGCAGCGTAGGATCTGCAGGTTACATCACTGAAGCTTTCTTT.

In its sample, this clone was seen once. Additional DNA sequences in this sample encode the identical CDR3. V gene TRBV29-1 combines with J gene TRBJ2-7, with D possibly TRBD2 on 6 matching bases. Germline V gene lookup returns CDR1 SQVTM and CDR2 ANQGSEA. CDR3 length: 14 residues. Trimming left V 6 bases short and J 3 bases short, with 18 bases between. CDR3 coding DNA: TGCAGCGTCGTAACCGGGACTGCTTTCTACGAGCAGTACTTC. The encoded protein is CSVVTGTAFYEQYF.

With regard to this clone: Within the sample, other DNA sequences also encode this same CDR3. The rearrangement joins TRBV5-1 to TRBJ2-2, with 11 bases fitting TRBD2. V lost 3 bases to trimming and J lost 4 bases; unmatched junction nucleotides: 2. Germline V lookup: CDR1 SGHRS, CDR2 YFSETQ. CDR3 length: 15 amino acids. The CDR3 sequence: CASSWTSGRTGELFF. For the CDR3, the DNA is TGCGCCAGCAGCTGGACTAGCGGGCGCACCGGGGAGCTGTTTTTT.

In DNA, the CDR3 is TGTGCCAGCTCACCAAGGACAGTGGGCTACGAGCAGTACTTC. It translates to CASSPRTVGYEQYF. The chain uses TRBV18 and TRBJ2-7, with TRBD1 as a possible D gene (6 bases). The CDR3 consists of 14 residues. The V end was cut by 2 bases, the J end by 3 bases, with 11 bases between. Germline lookup yields CDR1 KGHSH and CDR2 LQKENI.

The rearrangement joins TRBV4-1 to TRBJ1-4, with D perhaps TRBD1 (6 bases). Deletions cut 0 bases from V and 4 bases from J, with 9 bases between. The CDR3 covers 15 residues. The germline V gene encodes CDR1 MGHRA and CDR2 YSYEKL. The CDR3 DNA is TGCGCCAGCAGCCAAGACCAGGGGTTTAATGAAAAACTGTTTTTT. Translated, it gives CASSQDQGFNEKLFF.

This chain connects TRBV19 to TRBJ2-1; maybe TRBD1 (6 bases). The germline gives CDR1 LNHDA, CDR2 SQIVND (reference sequence). The CDR3 sequence is 14 residues long. Trimming removed 3 bases at V and 3 bases at J, with 9 bases between. The CDR3 spells CASSIRGGYNEQFF. CDR3 nucleotides: TGTGCCAGTAGTATTCGAGGGGGCTACAATGAGCAGTTCTTC.

The V and J genes are TRBV4-1 and TRBJ1-2, with D unclear. CDR1 is MGHRA and CDR2 is YSYEKL in the germline V gene. V was pared by 4 bases and J by 0 bases, with 12 bases between. There are 15 residues in the CDR3. The CDR3, as DNA: TGCGCCAGCAGCCCGTCTGAAGGAGCTAACTATGGCTACACCTTC. It is translated as CASSPSEGANYGYTF.

V usage is TRBV19 and J usage is TRBJ1-2, with TRBD1 as a possible D gene (5 bases). The CDR3 loop spans 12 amino acids. Trimming pared 5 bases from V and 6 bases from J, leaving 10 bases between. Germline V gene lookup returns CDR1 LNHDA and CDR2 SQIVND (reference sequence). This CDR3 reads CASSAGRNGYTF. In DNA form, the CDR3 reads TGTGCCAGTAGTGCGGGACGCAATGGCTACACCTTC.

V is TRBV6-6 and J is TRBJ2-2; D not resolved. Trimming took 7 bases from V and 6 from J, leaving 6 bases between them. Looked up from germline, CDR1 is MNHNY and CDR2 is SVGAGI (reference sequence). There are 11 residues in the CDR3. CDR3 protein: CASTLPGELFF. The CDR3 region has the DNA TGTGCCAGCACTCTTCCCGGGGAGCTGTTTTTT.

This chain joins TRBV5-1 and TRBJ1-3; perhaps TRBD1 as D (5 bases). The V gene's germline CDR1 is SGHRS and CDR2 YFSETQ. V shed 6 bases and J shed 0 bases, with 10 bases lying between them. The CDR3 has 14 amino acids. Here the CDR3 reads CASTGGNSGNTIYF. Here the CDR3 DNA reads TGCGCCAGCACCGGGGGGAACTCTGGAAACACCATATATTTT.

The chain links TRBV3-1 (or the pseudogene TRBV3-2) to TRBJ2-6; possible D gene TRBD1, 5 bases. Germline loops: CDR1 LGHDT, CDR2 YNNKEL (reference sequence). Trimming removed 0 bases from V and 0 bases from J, with 12 bases in between. The CDR3 covers 18 residues. CDR3 residues: CASSQEKGRGSGANVLTF. DNA for the CDR3: TGTGCCAGCAGCCAAGAGAAGGGTAGGGGCTCTGGGGCCAACGTCCTGACTTTC.

The chain links TRBV27 to TRBJ1-6; possibly TRBD1 for D (5 bases). Germline CDR1 and CDR2: MNHEY and SMNVEV (reference sequence). V was trimmed by 6 bases and J by 7 bases, leaving 13 bases between them. CDR3 length: 14 residues. The CDR3 coding sequence is TGTGCCAGCAGATGGACAAGGAGCAATTCACCCCTCCACTTT. Protein product: CASRWTRSNSPLHF.

The chain has TRBV9 and TRBJ2-3; 10 nucleotides agree with TRBD2. The CDR3 runs to 16 residues. The ends lost 0 bases at V and 3 bases at J; junction bases unmatched: 4. Germline V gene lookup returns CDR1 SGDLS and CDR2 YYNGEE. The CDR3, as DNA: TGTGCCAGCAGCGTAGGAGCGGGACTAGCGACAGATACGCAGTATTTT. Amino acids: CASSVGAGLATDTQYF. The whole variable domain, filled in from reference TRBV9 and TRBJ2-3, reads DSGVTQTPKHLITATGQRVTLRCSPRSGDLSVYWYQQSLDQGLQFLIQYYNGEERAKGNILERFSAQQFPDLHSELNLSSLELGDSALYFCASSVGAGLATDTQYFGPGTRLTVL.

This chain connects TRBV2 to TRBJ1-2, with a tentative D call TRBD1 (6 bases). This CDR3 comprises 14 residues. Germline values: CDR1 SNHLY, CDR2 FYNNEI. V was cut by 3 bases and J by 4 bases, with 12 bases left in between. CDR3 protein: CASSDGQRAYGYTF. As DNA, the CDR3 is TGTGCCAGCAGTGATGGACAGCGCGCCTATGGCTACACCTTC.